This T cell receptor (beta chain) appears in the sequencing data of a study of blood T cell repertoires in COVID-19. Data came from immunoSEQ multiplex PCR; TCRdb stores just in-frame clones and leaves some out. The repertoire holds about 150,000 clones, with roughly 85% as singletons. The CDR3 contains 15 residues. CDR1 and CDR2 from the germline V gene are PRHDT and FYEKMQ (reference sequence). Trimming cost V 7 bases and J 0 bases, with 15 bases left between them. The source is an older man with acute or convalescent COVID-19. Sequencing used peripheral blood. The chain links TRBV13 to TRBJ1-1, with a weak D call TRBD1 (6 bases). CDR3 protein: CASTAGGRVNTEAFF. CDR3 coding DNA: TGTGCCAGCACCGCGGGGGGCAGAGTGAACACTGAAGCTTTCTTT. Based on the CDR3 plus reference TRBV13 and TRBJ1-1, the full variable domain is AAGVIQSPRHLIKEKRETATLKCYPIPRHDTVYWYQQGPGQDPQFLISFYEKMQSDKGSIPDRFSAQQFSDYHSELNMSSLELGDSALYFCASTAGGRVNTEAFFGQGTRLTVV.